In its sample, the clone carrying this TCR beta chain was seen a few times. Antigen specificity is unknown. Alongside a J-beta primer mix, a sample-barcoded 5' primer served in a second PCR lasting roughly 6 to 11 cycles. MiXCR, applied by TCRdb to the 5' RACE reads, yields one record per CDR3 protein. Here the sample spans approximately 670,000 distinct CDR3 sequences, 40% to 45% being singletons. Trimming shortened V by 1 base and J by 3 bases, and 13 bases separated the two germline ends. This CDR3 comprises 15 residues. The germline gives CDR1 SGHVS, CDR2 FQNEAQ. The sample comes from a study of blood T cells in healthy people across ages. The study, taken as a whole, reports: Those diversity estimates obtained from one million T cells were thought to be underestimates. A roughly linear age-dependent decrease characterized TCR beta diversity per million T cells.

J is TRBJ2-7 and V is TRBV7-8, with D maybe TRBD1 (6 bases). Specimen: blood. The TCR comes from an elderly man in good health. The CDR3 sequence: CASSLELGQGYEQYF. DNA of the CDR3: TGTGCCAGCAGCTTAGAGCTGGGACAAGGCTACGAGCAGTACTTC.